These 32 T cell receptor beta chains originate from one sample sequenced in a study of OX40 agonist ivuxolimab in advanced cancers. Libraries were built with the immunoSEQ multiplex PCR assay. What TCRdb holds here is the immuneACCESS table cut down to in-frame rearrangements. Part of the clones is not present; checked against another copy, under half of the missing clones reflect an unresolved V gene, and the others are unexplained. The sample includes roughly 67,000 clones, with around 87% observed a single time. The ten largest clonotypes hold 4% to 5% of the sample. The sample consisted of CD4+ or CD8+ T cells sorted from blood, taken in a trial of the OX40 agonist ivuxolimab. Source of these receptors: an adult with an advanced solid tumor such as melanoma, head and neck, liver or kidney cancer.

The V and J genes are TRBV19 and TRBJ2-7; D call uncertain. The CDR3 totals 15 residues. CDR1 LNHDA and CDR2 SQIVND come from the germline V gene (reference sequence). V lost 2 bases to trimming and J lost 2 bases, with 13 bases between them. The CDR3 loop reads CASSIPGGSTYEQYF. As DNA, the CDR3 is TGTGCCAGTAGTATACCGGGCGGATCTACCTACGAGCAGTACTTC. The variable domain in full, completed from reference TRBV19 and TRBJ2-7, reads DGGITQSPKYLFRKEGQNVTLSCEQNLNHDAMYWYRQDPGQGLRLIYYSQIVNDFQKGDIAEGYSVSREKKESFPLTVTSAQKNPTAFYLCASSIPGGSTYEQYFGPGTRLTVT.

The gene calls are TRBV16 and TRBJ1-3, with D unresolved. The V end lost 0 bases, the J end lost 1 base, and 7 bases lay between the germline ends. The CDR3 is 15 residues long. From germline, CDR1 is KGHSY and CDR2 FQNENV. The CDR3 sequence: CASSQSPGSGNTIYF. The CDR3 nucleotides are TGTGCCAGCAGCCAATCTCCGGGATCTGGAAACACCATATATTTT.

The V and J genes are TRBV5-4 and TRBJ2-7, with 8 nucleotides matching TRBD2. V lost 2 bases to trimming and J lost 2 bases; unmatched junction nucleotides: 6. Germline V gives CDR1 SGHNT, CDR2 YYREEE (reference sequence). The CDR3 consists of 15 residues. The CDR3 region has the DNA TGTGCCAGCAGCTTTATCGCGGGAGGTGCCTACGAGCAGTACTTC. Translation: CASSFIAGGAYEQYF.

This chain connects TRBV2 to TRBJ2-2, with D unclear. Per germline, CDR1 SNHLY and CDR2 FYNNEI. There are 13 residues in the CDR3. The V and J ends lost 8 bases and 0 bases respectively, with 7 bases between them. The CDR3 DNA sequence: TGTGCCAGCGGTTTAACGAACACCGGGGAGCTGTTTTTT. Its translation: CASGLTNTGELFF.

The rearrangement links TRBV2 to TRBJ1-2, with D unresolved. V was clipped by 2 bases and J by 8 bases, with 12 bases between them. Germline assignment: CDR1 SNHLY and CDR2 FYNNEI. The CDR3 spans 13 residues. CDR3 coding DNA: TGTGCCAGCAGTGAACAAGTTGCGGGAGGCTACACCTTC. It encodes CASSEQVAGGYTF.

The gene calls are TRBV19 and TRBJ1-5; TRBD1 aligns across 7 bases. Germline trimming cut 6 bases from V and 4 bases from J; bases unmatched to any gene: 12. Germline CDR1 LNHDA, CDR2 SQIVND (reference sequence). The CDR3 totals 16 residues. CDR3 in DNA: TGTGCCAGTAGAAGGGTCGGACAGGCGGGAAATCAGCCCCAGCATTTT. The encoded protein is CASRRVGQAGNQPQHF.

CDR3 amino acids: CASSNLQGSEQYF. CDR3 DNA: TGTGCCAGTAGTAACTTACAGGGATCCGAGCAGTACTTC. The chain is built from TRBV19 and TRBJ2-7, with D possibly TRBD1 on 6 matching bases. The germline V gene has CDR1 LNHDA and CDR2 SQIVND (reference sequence). V shed 4 bases and J shed 6 bases, with 13 bases lying between them. The CDR3 has 13 amino acids.

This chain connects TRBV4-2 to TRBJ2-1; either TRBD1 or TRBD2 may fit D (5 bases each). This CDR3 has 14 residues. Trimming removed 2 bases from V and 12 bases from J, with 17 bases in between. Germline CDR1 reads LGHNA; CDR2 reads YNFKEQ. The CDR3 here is CASSQIGTDVSQFF. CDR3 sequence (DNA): TGTGCCAGCAGCCAAATAGGGACGGACGTCTCGCAGTTCTTC.

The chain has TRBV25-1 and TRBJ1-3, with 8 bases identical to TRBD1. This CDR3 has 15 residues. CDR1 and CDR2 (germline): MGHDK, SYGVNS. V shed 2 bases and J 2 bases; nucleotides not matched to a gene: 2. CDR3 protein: CASSEAGGAGNTIYF. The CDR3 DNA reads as TGTGCCAGCAGTGAAGCAGGGGGCGCTGGAAACACCATATATTTT.

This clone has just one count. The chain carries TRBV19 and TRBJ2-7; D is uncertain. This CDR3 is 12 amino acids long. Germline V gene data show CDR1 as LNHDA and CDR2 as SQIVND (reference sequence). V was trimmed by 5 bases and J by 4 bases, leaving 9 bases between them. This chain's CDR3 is CASSSPGYEQYF. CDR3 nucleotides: TGTGCCAGTAGTTCTCCAGGATACGAGCAGTACTTC.

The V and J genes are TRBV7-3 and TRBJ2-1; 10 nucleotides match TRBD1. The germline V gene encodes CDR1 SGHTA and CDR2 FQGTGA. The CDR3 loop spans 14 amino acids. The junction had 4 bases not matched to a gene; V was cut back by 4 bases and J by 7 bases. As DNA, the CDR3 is TGTGCCAGCAGCTCGACAGGGGGCGTAAATGAGCAGTTCTTC. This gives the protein CASSSTGGVNEQFF.

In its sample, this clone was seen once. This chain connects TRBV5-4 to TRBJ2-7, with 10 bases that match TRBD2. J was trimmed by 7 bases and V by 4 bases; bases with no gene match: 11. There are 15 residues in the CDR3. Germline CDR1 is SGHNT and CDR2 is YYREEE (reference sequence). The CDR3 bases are TGTGCCAGCAGCCTGAAGAGCGGGAGGGCGGTTGAGCAGTACTTC. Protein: CASSLKSGRAVEQYF.

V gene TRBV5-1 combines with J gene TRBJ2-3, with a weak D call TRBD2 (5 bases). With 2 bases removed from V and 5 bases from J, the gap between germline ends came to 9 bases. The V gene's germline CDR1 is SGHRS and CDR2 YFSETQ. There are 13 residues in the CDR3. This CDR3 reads CASSFPGRDTQYF. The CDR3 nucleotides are TGCGCCAGCAGCTTCCCGGGGAGAGATACGCAGTATTTT.

The CDR3 sequence is CASSPRVAGELFF. The CDR3 DNA follows: TGTGCCAGCAGCCCCCGGGTGGCCGGGGAGCTGTTTTTT. This sequence joins TRBV11-3 and TRBJ2-2; D unclear. Germline V lookup: CDR1 SGHNT, CDR2 YENEEA. V lost 5 bases to trimming and J lost 6 bases, with 10 bases between them. The CDR3 length is 13 residues.

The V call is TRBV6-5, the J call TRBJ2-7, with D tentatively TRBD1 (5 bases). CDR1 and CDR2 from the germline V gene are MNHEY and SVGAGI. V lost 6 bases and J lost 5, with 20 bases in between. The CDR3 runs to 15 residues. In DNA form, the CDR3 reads TGTGCCAGCAGGCACAGGTCTAGTCGGCAAGACGAGCAGTACTTC. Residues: CASRHRSSRQDEQYF.

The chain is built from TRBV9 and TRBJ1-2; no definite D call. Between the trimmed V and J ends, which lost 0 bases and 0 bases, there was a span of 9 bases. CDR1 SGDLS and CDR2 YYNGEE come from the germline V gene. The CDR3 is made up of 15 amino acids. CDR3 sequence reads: CASSVATGSNYGYTF. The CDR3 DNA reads TGTGCCAGCAGCGTAGCAACTGGATCTAACTATGGCTACACCTTC.

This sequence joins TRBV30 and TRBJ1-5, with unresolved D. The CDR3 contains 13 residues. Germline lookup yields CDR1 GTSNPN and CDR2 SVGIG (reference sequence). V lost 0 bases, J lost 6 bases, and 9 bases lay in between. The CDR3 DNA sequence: TGTGCCTGGAGTGTAACGGGGTCTCAGCCCCAGCATTTT. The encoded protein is CAWSVTGSQPQHF. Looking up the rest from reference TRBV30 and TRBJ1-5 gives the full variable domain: SQTIHQWPATLVQPVGSPLSLECTVEGTSNPNLYWYRQAAGRGLQLLFYSVGIGQISSEVPQNLSASRPQDRQFILSSKKLLLSDSGFYLCAWSVTGSQPQHFGDGTRLSIL.

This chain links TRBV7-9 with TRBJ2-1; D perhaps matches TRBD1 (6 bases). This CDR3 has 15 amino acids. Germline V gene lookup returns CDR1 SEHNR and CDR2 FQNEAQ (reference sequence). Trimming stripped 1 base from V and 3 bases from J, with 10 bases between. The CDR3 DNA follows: TGTGCCAGCAGCTTAGGGGGCAGGGGCTACAATGAGCAGTTCTTC. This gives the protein CASSLGGRGYNEQFF.

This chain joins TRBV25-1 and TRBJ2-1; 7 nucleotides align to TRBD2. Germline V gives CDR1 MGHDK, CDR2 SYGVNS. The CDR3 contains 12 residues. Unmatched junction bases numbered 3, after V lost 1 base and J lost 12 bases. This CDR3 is CASSESPGGQFF. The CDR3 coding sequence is TGTGCCAGCAGTGAATCCCCGGGAGGGCAGTTCTTC.

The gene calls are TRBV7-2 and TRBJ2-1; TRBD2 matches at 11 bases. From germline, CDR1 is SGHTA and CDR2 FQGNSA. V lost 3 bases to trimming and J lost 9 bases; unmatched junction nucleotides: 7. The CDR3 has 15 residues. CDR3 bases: TGTGCCAGCAGCTTTAGCGGGGGGGCCGTAGGTGAGCAGTTCTTC. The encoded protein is CASSFSGGAVGEQFF.

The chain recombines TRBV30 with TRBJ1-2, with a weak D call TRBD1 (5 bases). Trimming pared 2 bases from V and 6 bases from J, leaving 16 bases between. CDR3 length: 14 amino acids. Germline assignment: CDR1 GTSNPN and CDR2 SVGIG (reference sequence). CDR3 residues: CAWSWRHQGDGYTF. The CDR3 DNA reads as TGTGCCTGGAGTTGGAGGCACCAAGGGGATGGCTACACCTTC.

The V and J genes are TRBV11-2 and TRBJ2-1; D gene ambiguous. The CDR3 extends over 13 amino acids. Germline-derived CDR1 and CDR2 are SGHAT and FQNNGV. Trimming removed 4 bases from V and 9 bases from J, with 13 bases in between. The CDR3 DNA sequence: TGTGCCAGCAGCTCCCGGACCAAGCCTGAGCAGTTCTTC. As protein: CASSSRTKPEQFF.

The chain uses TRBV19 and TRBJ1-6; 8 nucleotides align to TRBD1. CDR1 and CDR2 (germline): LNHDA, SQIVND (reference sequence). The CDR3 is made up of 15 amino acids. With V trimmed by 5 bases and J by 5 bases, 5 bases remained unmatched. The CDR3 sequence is CASSEDRGHNSPLHF. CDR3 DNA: TGTGCCAGTAGTGAAGACAGGGGCCATAATTCACCCCTCCACTTT.

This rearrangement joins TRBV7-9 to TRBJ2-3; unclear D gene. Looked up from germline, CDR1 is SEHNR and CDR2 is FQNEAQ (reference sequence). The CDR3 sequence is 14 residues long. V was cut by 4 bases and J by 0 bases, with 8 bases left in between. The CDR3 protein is CASSSQSSTDTQYF. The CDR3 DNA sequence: TGTGCCAGCAGCTCCCAAAGTAGCACAGATACGCAGTATTTT.

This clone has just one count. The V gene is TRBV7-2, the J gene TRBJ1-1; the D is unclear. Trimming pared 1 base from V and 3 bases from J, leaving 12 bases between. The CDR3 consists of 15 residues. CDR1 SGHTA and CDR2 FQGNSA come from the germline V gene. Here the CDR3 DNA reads TGTGCCAGCAGCTTAGTAGGCGACGTAGACACTGAAGCTTTCTTT. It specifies CASSLVGDVDTEAFF. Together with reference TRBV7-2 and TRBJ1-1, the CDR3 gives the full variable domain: GAGVSQSPSNKVTEKGKDVELRCDPISGHTALYWYRQSLGQGLEFLIYFQGNSAPDKSGLPSDRFSAERTGGSVSTLTIQRTQQEDSAVYLCASSLVGDVDTEAFFGQGTRLTVV.

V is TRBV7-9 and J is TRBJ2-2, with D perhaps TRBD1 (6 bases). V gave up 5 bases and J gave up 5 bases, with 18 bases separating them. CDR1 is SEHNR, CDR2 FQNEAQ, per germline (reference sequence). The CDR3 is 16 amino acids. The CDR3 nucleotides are TGTGCCAGCAGCCCAGCAGGGGTCAGGAGTACCGGGGAGCTGTTTTTT. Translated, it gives CASSPAGVRSTGELFF.

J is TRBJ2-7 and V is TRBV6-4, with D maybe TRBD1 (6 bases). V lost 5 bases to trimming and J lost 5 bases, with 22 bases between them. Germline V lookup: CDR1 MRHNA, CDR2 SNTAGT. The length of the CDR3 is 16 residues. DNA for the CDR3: TGTGCCAGCAGTTTTTCCCTCCGGGACACGTCGGACGAGCAGTACTTC. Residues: CASSFSLRDTSDEQYF.

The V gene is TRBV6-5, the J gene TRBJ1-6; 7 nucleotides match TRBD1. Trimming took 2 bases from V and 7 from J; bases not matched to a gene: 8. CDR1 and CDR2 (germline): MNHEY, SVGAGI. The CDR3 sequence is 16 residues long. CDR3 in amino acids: CASSYRPTGENSPLHF. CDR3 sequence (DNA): TGTGCCAGCAGTTACCGCCCCACAGGGGAGAATTCACCCCTCCACTTT.

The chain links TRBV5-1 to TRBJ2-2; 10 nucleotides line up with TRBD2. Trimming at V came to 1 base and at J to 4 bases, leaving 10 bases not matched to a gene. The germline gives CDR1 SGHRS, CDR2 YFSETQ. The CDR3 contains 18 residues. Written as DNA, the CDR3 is TGCGCCAGCAGCTTGATTCCTAGCGGGAGCGGGGGCACCGGGGAGCTGTTTTTT. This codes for CASSLIPSGSGGTGELFF.

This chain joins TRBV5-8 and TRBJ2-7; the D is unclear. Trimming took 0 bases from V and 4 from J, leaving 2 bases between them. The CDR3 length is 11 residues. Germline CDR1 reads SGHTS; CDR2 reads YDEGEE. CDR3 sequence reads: CASSLEYEQYF. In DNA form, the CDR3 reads TGTGCCAGCAGCTTGGAGTACGAGCAGTACTTC.

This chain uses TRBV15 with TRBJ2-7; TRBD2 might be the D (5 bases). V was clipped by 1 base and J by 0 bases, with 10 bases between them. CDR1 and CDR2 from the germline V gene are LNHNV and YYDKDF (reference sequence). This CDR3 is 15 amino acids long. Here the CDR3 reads CATSRGGSASYEQYF. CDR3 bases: TGTGCCACCAGCAGAGGTGGTAGCGCCTCCTACGAGCAGTACTTC.

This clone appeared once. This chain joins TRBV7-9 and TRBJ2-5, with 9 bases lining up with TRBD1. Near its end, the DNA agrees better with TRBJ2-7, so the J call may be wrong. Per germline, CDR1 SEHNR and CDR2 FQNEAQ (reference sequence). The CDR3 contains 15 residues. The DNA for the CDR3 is TGTGCCAGCACCCCGGGACAGGGATTATCCTACGAGCAGTACTTC. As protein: CASTPGQGLSYEQYF.